This T cell receptor (beta chain) was obtained from a study of identical twins (dated by TCRdb to about 2016). In the study overall: TCR alpha and beta repertoires from monozygotic twins, unrelated adults of various ages and cord blood were deep-sequenced to test whether fetal clonotypes persist. Replicate twin experiments were performed at different times using different library preparation protocols to rule out contamination. Summary of the overall study and its limitations: A weaker excess of twin sharing was found in beta out-of-frame sequences because the signal-to-noise ratio was lowered by fewer shared sequences. Invariant T cells such as MAIT and iNKT could partly confound zero-insertion analyses, although diverse VJ usage argued against such confounding for most clonotypes. Fewer insertions were carried by abundant cord blood beta clonotypes; a weaker similar trend was observed in young adult naive repertoires, while no such trend was observed in memory repertoires. Compared with coincidental sharing between unrelated individuals, out-of-frame TCR alpha sequences shared between twins had an excess of sequences with low generation probability. Because the same donors could not be followed over many years, conclusions were based on cross-sectional statistical analysis. In monozygotic twins, recombination models systematically underestimated out-of-frame TCR alpha sharing, but the models matched the sharing seen between unrelated individuals.

Turning to this clonotype: Its antigen remains unidentified. Base quality data are lacking; no much larger clone is found one base away.

Library preparation was by 5' RACE. Reads for this sample came from an Illumina HiSeq 2000. Template switching introduced a universal primer binding site; the final cDNA contained a unique molecular identifier, enabling accurate counting of TCR cDNA molecules. First-strand cDNA for TCR alpha and beta chains was synthesized from specific primers in the conserved constant-segment region. To control for contamination, every cDNA library carried two barcodes: a SMART-Mk sample barcode plus Illumina barcodes. TruSeq adapter sequences, together with Illumina sample barcodes, were added in two successive PCR steps. TCR alpha and beta cDNA libraries were sequenced on the Illumina HiSeq platform with custom primers. In the paper's pipeline: Raw reads were processed with MiGEC to extract unique molecular identifiers, and MiXCR was used to determine CDR3 positions. Recombination models were inferred per individual with the repgenHMM and IGoR tools using an EM algorithm. The tcR package in R was used for shared clonotype analysis, with sharing normalized by the product of cloneset sizes. Out-of-frame nonproductive sequences were analyzed to study raw recombination free of thymic and clonal selection effects. TCRdb took the public reads, trimmed them with fastp at Q25, ran MiXCR for clone calling and kept in-frame beta chains. A single entry per CDR3 protein holds the most common genes and DNA from its merged rows. The V and J calls were not made by the authors but by TCRdb's processing. The sample contains 450,000 or so distinct CDR3 sequences, approximately 24% of them found a single time. The ten largest account for 2.9% of the sample.

The trim is 7 bases for V and 2 bases for J, with a gap of 12 bases between the germline ends. Including the terminal cysteine and phenylalanine, the CDR3 comprises 13 residues. Only the CDR3 DNA is retained, 39 bases long and in frame from the first base. The germline V gene (reference sequence) supplies CDR1 DFQATT and CDR2 SNEGSKA. Only healthy Caucasian donors were included. The twin cohort comprised three pairs of female monozygotic twins, all aged about 18 to 29 years. Positive isolation kits from Invitrogen were used to isolate CD4+ and CD8+ T cell populations. This same sample was also part of a study on T cells expressing NK-cell markers. In that second paper, the authors write: In sorted CD3+CD56+NKG2C+, CD3+CD56+NKG2C- and CD3+CD56-NKG2C+ T-cell subsets from roughly 8 donors, TCR beta-chain repertoires were profiled. Of the eight sequenced donors, seven were found to be HCMV-seropositive and one was found to be HCMV-seronegative. In several experiments an anti-gammadeltaTCR antibody was added to restrict sorting to alphabetaTCR-expressing T cells. In over 5 donors, the dominant CD3+CD56+NKG2C+ clonotypes were among the top 10 CD8+ clonotypes and accounted for about 1.0-7.0% of CD8+ T cells. Those dominant clonotypes were again the most abundant among CD3+CD56-NKG2C+ cells in a few donors, at roughly 25-65%. Whether the expanded NKG2C-expressing T cell clones were specific for HCMV antigens remained unclear. The eight sequenced donors were randomly selected healthy volunteers, three men and five women. A commercial ELISA kit detecting HCMV-specific IgG in serum was used to determine HCMV serostatus. MIGEC handled demultiplexing of the reads and grouping by UMI, while MiTCR was used to assemble and quantify clonotypes. To exclude erroneous sequences, only TCR cDNA sequences supported by at least two reads were retained. Downstream repertoire analysis used the tcR package, and clonotypes were matched across fractions by CDR3 nucleotide sequence plus V segment. VDJmatch was used to annotate antigen specificity against VDJdb, with one amino acid substitution in CDR3 permitted.

Input material: CD4+ T cells sorted from blood. The sequence came from a woman younger than 35 in good health. The rearranged segments are TRBV20-1 and TRBJ2-1, with a tentative D gene TRBD2 over 5 matching bases. The DNA sequence is TGCAGTGGGAAAGCTAGCACCTACAATGAGCAGTTCTTC. Translated, it reads CSGKASTYNEQFF.